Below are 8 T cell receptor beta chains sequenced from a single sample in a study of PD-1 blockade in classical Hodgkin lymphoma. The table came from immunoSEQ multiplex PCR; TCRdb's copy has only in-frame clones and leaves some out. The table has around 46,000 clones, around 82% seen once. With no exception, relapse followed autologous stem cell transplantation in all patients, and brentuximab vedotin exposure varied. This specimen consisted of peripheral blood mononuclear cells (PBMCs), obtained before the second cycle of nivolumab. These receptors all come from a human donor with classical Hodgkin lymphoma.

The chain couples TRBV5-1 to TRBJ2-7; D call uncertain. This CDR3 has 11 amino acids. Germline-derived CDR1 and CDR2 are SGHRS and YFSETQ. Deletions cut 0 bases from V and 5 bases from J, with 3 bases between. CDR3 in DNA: TGCGCCAGCAGCTTGGCCGACGAGCAGTACTTC. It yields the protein CASSLADEQYF.

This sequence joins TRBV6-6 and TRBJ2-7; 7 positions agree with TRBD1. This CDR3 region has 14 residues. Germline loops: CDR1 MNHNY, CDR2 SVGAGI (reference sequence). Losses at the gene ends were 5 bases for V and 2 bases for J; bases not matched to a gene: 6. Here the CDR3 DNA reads TGTGCCAGCAGTGCCCCGGGACAGACCTACGAGCAGTACTTC. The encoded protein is CASSAPGQTYEQYF.

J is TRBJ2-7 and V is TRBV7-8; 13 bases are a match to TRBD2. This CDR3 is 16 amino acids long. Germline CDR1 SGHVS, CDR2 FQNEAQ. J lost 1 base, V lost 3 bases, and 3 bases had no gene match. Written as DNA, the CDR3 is TGTGCCAGCAGCTTCGGACTAGCGGGAGCATCCTACGAGCAGTACTTC. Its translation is CASSFGLAGASYEQYF. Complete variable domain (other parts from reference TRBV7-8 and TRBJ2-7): GAGVSQSPRYKVAKRGQDVALRCDPISGHVSLFWYQQALGQGPEFLTYFQNEAQLDKSGLPSDRFFAERPEGSVSTLKIQRTQQEDSAVYLCASSFGLAGASYEQYFGPGTRLTVT.

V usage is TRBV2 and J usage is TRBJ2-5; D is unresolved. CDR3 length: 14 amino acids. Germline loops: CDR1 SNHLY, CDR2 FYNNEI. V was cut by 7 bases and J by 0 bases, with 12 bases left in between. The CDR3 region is CASKRTVHQETQYF. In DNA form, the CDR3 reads TGTGCCAGCAAACGAACAGTCCACCAAGAGACCCAGTACTTC.

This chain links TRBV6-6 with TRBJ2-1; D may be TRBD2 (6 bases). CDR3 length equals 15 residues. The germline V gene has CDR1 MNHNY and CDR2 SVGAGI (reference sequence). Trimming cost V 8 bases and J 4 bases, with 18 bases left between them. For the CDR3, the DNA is TGTGCCAGCGGAAGAAGCGGAGGGTATTACAATGAGCAGTTCTTC. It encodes CASGRSGGYYNEQFF.

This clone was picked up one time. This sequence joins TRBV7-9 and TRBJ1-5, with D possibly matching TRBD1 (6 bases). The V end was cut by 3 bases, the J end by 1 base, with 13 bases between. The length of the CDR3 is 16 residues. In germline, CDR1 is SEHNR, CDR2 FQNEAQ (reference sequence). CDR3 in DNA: TGTGCCAGCAGCTTTATGGGGGGCTGGAGCAATCAGCCCCAGCATTTT. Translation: CASSFMGGWSNQPQHF.

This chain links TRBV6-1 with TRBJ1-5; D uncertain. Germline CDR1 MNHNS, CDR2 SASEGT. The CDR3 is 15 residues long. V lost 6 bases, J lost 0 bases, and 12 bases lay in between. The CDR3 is CASRDALYSNQPQHF. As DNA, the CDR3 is TGTGCCAGCAGGGACGCACTCTATAGCAATCAGCCCCAGCATTTT.

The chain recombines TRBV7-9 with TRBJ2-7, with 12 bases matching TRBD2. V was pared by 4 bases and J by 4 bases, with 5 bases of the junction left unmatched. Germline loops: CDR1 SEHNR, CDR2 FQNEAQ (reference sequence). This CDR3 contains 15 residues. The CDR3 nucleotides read TGTGCCAGCAGCTCCCAACTAGCGGGGGGTTACGAGCAGTACTTC. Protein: CASSSQLAGGYEQYF.